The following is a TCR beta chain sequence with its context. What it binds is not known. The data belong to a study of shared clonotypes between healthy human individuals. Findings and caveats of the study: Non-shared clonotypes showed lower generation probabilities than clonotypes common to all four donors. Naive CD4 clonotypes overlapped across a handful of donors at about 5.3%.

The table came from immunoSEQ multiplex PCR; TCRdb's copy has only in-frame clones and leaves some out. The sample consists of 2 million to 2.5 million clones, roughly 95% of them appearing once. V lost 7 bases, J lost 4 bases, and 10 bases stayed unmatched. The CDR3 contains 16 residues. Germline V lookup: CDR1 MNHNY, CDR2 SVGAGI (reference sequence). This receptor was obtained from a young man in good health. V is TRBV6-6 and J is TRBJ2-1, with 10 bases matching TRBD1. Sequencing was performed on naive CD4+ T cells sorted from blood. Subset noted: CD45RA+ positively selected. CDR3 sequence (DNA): TGTGCCAGCAACCCCGGGACAGGGGTTCAATACAATGAGCAGTTCTTC. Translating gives CASNPGTGVQYNEQFF.